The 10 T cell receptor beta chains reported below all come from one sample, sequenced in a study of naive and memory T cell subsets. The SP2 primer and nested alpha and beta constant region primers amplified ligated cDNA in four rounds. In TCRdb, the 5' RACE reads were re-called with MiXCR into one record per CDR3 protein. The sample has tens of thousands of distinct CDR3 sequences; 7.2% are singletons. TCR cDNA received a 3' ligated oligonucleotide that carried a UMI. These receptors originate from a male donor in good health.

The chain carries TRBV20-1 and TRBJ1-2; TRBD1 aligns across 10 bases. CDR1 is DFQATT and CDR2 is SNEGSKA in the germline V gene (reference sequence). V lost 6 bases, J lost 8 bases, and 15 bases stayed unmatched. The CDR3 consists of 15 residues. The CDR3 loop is CSATRQGALNQGYTF. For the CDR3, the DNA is TGCAGTGCCACCCGACAGGGGGCGTTAAATCAAGGCTACACCTTC.

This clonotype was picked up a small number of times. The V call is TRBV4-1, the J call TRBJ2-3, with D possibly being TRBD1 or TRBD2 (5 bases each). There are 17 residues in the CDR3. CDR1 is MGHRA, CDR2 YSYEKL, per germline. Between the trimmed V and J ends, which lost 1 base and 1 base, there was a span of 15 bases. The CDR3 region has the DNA TGCGCCAGCAGCCAAGGGGACGCGCGGTATCGCACAGATACGCAGTATTTT. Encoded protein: CASSQGDARYRTDTQYF.

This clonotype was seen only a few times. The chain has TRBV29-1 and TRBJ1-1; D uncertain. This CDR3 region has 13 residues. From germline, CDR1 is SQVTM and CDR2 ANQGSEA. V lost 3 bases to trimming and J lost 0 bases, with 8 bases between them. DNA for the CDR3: TGCAGCGTTGACCGCGTCATGAACACTGAAGCTTTCTTT. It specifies CSVDRVMNTEAFF.

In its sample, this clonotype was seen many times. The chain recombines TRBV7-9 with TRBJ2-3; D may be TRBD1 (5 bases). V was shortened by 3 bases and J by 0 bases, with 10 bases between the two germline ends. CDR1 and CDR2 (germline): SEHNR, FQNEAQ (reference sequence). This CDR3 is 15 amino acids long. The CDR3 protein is CASSFAGPSTDTQYF. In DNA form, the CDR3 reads TGTGCCAGCAGCTTCGCAGGGCCTAGCACAGATACGCAGTATTTT. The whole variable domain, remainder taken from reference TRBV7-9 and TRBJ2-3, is DTGVSQNPRHKITKRGQNVTFRCDPISEHNRLYWYRQTLGQGPEFLTYFQNEAQLEKSRLLSDRFSAERPKGSFSTLEIQRTEQGDSAMYLCASSFAGPSTDTQYFGPGTRLTVL.

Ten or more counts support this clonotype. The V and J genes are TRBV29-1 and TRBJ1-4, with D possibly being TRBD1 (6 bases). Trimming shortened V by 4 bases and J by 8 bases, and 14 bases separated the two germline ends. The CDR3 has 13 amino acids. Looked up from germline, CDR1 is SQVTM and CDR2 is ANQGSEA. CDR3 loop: CSVAVRGKEKLFF. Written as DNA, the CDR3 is TGCAGCGTTGCGGTCAGGGGTAAAGAAAAACTGTTTTTT.

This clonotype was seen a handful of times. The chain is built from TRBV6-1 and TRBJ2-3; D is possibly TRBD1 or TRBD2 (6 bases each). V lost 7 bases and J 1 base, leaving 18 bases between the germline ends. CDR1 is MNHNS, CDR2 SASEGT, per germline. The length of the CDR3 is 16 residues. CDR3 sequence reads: CASIAAGHFGTDTQYF. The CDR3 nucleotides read TGTGCCAGCATCGCCGCGGGACATTTTGGCACAGATACGCAGTATTTT.

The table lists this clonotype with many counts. DNA for the CDR3: TGTGCCAGCAGGTCTAGCGGGAACCCCTACGAGCAGTACTTC. Residues: CASRSSGNPYEQYF. The chain carries TRBV28 and TRBJ2-7, with 9 bases matching TRBD2. Germline V lookup: CDR1 MDHEN, CDR2 SYDVKM. There are 14 residues in the CDR3. V trimming: 6 bases; J trimming: 2 bases; junction bases outside the gene matches: 5.

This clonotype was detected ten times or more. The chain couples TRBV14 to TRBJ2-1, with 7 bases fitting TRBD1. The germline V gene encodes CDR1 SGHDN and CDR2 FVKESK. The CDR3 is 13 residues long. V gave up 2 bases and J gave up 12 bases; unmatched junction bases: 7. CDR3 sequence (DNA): TGTGCCAGCAGCCAACAGGGGGTTGAGGTGCAGTTCTTC. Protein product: CASSQQGVEVQFF.

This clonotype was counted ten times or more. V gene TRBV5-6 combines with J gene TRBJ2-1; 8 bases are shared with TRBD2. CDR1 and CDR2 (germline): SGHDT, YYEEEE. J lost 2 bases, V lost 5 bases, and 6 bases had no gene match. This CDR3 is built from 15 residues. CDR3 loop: CASRETSATYNEQFF. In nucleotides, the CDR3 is TGTGCCAGCAGGGAGACTAGCGCTACCTACAATGAGCAGTTCTTC.

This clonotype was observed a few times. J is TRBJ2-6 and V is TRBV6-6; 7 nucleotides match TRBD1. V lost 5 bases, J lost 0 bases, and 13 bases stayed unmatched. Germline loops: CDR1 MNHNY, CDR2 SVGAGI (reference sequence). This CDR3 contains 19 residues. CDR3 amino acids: CASSVRPGQKVSGANVLTF. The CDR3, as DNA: TGTGCCAGCAGTGTCCGCCCGGGACAGAAAGTCTCTGGGGCCAACGTCCTGACTTTC.